This T cell receptor beta chain was recorded in a study of blood T cell repertoires in COVID-19. On the study more broadly: The United States, Italy and Spain were the sources of the acute and convalescent COVID-19 samples.

The trim removed 3 bases at V and 4 bases at J, leaving 8 bases unmatched. Germline lookup yields CDR1 SGDLS and CDR2 YYNGEE. The CDR3 runs to 15 residues. Cohort assignment relied on participant-reported clinical history. Sequenced by immunoSEQ multiplex PCR; TCRdb stores in-frame clones only, minus some. The repertoire holds roughly 170,000 clones, with about four fifths as singletons. The sample taken for sequencing was PBMCs or T cells enriched from blood (not recorded which). This chain uses TRBV9 with TRBJ2-5; TRBD2 agrees at 8 bases. The receptor comes from a man aged 60 to 75 who had recovered from COVID-19. The CDR3 DNA follows: TGTGCCAGCAGCGCCGCCGGGGGGGCGGGAGAGACCCAGTACTTC. Protein sequence: CASSAAGGAGETQYF.